The next 14 T cell receptor beta chains were all read from a single sample in a study of blood T cells in healthy people across ages. Combining a sample-barcoded 5' primer with a J-beta primer mix, a second PCR ran for roughly 7 to 12 cycles. TCRdb re-derived calls from the 5' RACE reads in MiXCR, one entry per CDR3 protein. The data show around 870,000 distinct CDR3 sequences, about 30% seen once. The material sequenced was blood. Source of these receptors: a woman at least 80 years old in good health.

Points on this clonotype: A much larger clone is a single base away; this may be a read error. The chain recombines TRBV5-1 with TRBJ1-6; D is unresolved. The V end lost 2 bases, the J end lost 8 bases, and 11 bases lay between the germline ends. Germline CDR1 is SGHRS and CDR2 is YFSETQ. This CDR3 contains 14 residues. In DNA form, the CDR3 reads TGCGCCAGCAGCTTACGTCGGGCGGATTCACCCCTCCACTTT. Translating gives CASSLRRADSPLHF. Combining the CDR3 with reference TRBV5-1 and TRBJ1-6 gives the whole variable domain KAGVTQTPRYLIKTRGQQVTLSCSPISGHRSVSWYQQTPGQGLQFLFEYFSETQRNKGNFPGRFSGRQFSNSRSEMNVSTLELGDSALYLCASSLRRADSPLHFGNGTRLTVT.

This clonotype was found a few times. The junction departs from the called germline gene at one end, perhaps through a read error. The chain joins TRBV20-1 to TRBJ2-5; D gene unclear. CDR1 is DFQATT, CDR2 SNEGSKA, per germline (reference sequence). CDR3 length: 12 residues. The CDR3 reads CRARDPDKTQYF. The CDR3 nucleotides are TGCAGGGCTAGAGATCCCGATAAGACCCAGTACTTC.

This clonotype was seen ten or more times. The rearrangement links TRBV12-3 or TRBV12-4 to TRBJ1-4, with TRBD1 as a possible D gene (6 bases). Trimming stripped 3 bases from V and 6 bases from J, with 11 bases between. There are 14 residues in the CDR3. CDR3 loop: CASSLSRGDEKLFF. In DNA, the CDR3 is TGTGCCAGCAGTTTGAGCAGGGGCGATGAAAAACTGTTTTTT.

In its sample, this clonotype was seen many times. This chain links TRBV7-9 with TRBJ2-1; 8 nucleotides align to TRBD2. Per the germline V gene, CDR1 is SEHNR and CDR2 is FQNEAQ (reference sequence). Trimming took 3 bases from V and 9 from J; bases not matched to a gene: 7. CDR3 length equals 14 residues. This CDR3 is CASSFMGLDGEQFF. The CDR3 DNA reads as TGTGCCAGCAGCTTTATGGGACTAGACGGTGAGCAGTTCTTC.

This clonotype was counted only a few times. The CDR3 loop is CASSLGQGKGRELPQPQHF. The CDR3 DNA is TGTGCCAGCAGCTTAGGACAGGGAAAAGGCCGGGAGCTTCCACAGCCCCAGCATTTT. The chain employs TRBV7-8 and TRBJ1-5; TRBD1 agrees at 7 bases. The germline V gene encodes CDR1 SGHVS and CDR2 FQNEAQ. V lost 1 base to trimming and J lost 7 bases; unmatched junction nucleotides: 19. CDR3 length: 19 amino acids.

This clonotype has ten or more counts. The V gene is TRBV9, the J gene TRBJ2-5; 8 bases line up with TRBD2. Germline loops: CDR1 SGDLS, CDR2 YYNGEE. The CDR3 consists of 15 residues. With 0 bases clipped from V and 3 bases from J, the junction kept 4 bases outside the gene matches. The CDR3 DNA sequence: TGTGCCAGCAGCGTAGCCCTGACTAGCGAAGAGACCCAGTACTTC. Amino acid sequence: CASSVALTSEETQYF.

Notes on this clonotype: A much larger clone differs from this one at a single base, so this may be a read error. The V call is TRBV19, the J call TRBJ1-1; 7 bases match TRBD1. The V gene's germline CDR1 is LNHDA and CDR2 SQIVND (reference sequence). This CDR3 has 15 amino acids. The V gene end was trimmed by 3 bases and the J gene end by 1 base; junction bases not matched to a gene: 5. The CDR3 loop is CASSMSGQANTEAFF. CDR3 DNA: TGTGCCAGTAGTATGAGCGGACAGGCGAACACTGAAGCTTTCTTT.

Only a few counts were recorded for this clonotype. The chain joins TRBV27 to TRBJ1-3; D uncertain. In germline, CDR1 is MNHEY, CDR2 SMNVEV (reference sequence). Trimming removed 1 base at V and 2 bases at J, with 12 bases between. The CDR3 is 16 amino acids. The CDR3 here is CASSLFGPQAGNTIYF. CDR3 sequence (DNA): TGTGCCAGCAGTTTATTTGGACCCCAGGCTGGAAACACCATATATTTT.

Concerning this clonotype itself: A much larger clone sits a single nucleotide away, making a read error possible. The chain uses TRBV12-3 or TRBV12-4 and TRBJ2-2; the D gene is possibly TRBD1 (6 bases). CDR3 length: 15 residues. The CDR3 protein is CASSRQALNTGERFF. CDR3 DNA sequence: TGTGCCAGCAGCCGACAGGCCCTTAACACCGGGGAGCGGTTTTTT.

This clonotype was counted between two and nine times. J is TRBJ2-1 and V is TRBV3-1; D is unclear. V dropped 4 bases and J dropped 6 bases, with 7 bases sitting between them. The germline V gene encodes CDR1 LGHDT and CDR2 YNNKEL (reference sequence). This CDR3 has 12 amino acids. CDR3 amino acids: CASSPGPNEQFF. CDR3 bases: TGTGCCAGCAGCCCCGGCCCCAATGAGCAGTTCTTC.

This clonotype has a count of ten or more. V usage is TRBV11-2 and J usage is TRBJ2-3; tentatively, D is TRBD1 or TRBD2 (6 bases each). V was cut by 4 bases and J by 0 bases, with 14 bases left in between. The CDR3 consists of 16 residues. The germline V gene encodes CDR1 SGHAT and CDR2 FQNNGV. CDR3 region: CASSSIKGGSTDTQYF. Written as DNA, the CDR3 is TGTGCCAGCAGCTCTATAAAGGGGGGTAGCACAGATACGCAGTATTTT. Full variable domain (remainder filled in from reference TRBV11-2 and TRBJ2-3): EAGVAQSPRYKIIEKRQSVAFWCNPISGHATLYWYQQILGQGPKLLIQFQNNGVVDDSQLPKDRFSAERLKGVDSTLKIQPAKLEDSAVYLCASSSIKGGSTDTQYFGPGTRLTVL.

This clonotype occurred many times. The chain is built from TRBV10-3 and TRBJ2-7; 7 nucleotides align to TRBD2. V was clipped by 0 bases and J by 6 bases; unmatched bases: 5. This CDR3 spans 14 amino acids. From germline, CDR1 is ENHRY and CDR2 SYGVKD. The CDR3 sequence is CAISESGLGGEQYF. CDR3 bases: TGTGCCATCAGTGAGTCAGGACTAGGTGGCGAGCAGTACTTC.

The sample holds many counts of this clonotype. The chain uses TRBV11-3 and TRBJ2-5; tentative D call: TRBD1 (5 bases). The CDR3 runs to 14 residues. V lost 5 bases to trimming and J lost 0 bases, with 10 bases between them. In germline, CDR1 is SGHNT, CDR2 YENEEA. CDR3 amino acids: CASSADRNQETQYF. CDR3 DNA sequence: TGTGCCAGCAGCGCAGACAGAAACCAAGAGACCCAGTACTTC.

This clonotype was counted at least ten times. This sequence joins TRBV10-3 and TRBJ2-4; 7 nucleotides align to TRBD2. The CDR3 covers 19 residues. Per germline, CDR1 ENHRY and CDR2 SYGVKD. Trimming removed 2 bases from V and 0 bases from J; junction bases left unmatched: 13. The DNA for the CDR3 is TGTGCCATCAGTGAGCCCCCTCGGGGGGATTCGTTAGCCAAAAACATTCAGTACTTC. Translating gives CAISEPPRGDSLAKNIQYF.